The rows below give T cell receptor beta chains drawn from one sample of a study of prognosis after radiotherapy for stage I lung cancer. TCRdb called the multiplex PCR reads again in MiXCR, with one record for every CDR3 protein. This sample has fewer than 65,000 distinct CDR3 sequences, with roughly 35% found just once. The sample in question was PBMCs, obtained before or after stereotactic body radiation therapy (not recorded which). The receptors come from a donor over 45 with non-small cell lung cancer. Each CDR3 is given with its conserved first and last residue. A D gene is named only where the DNA matches it firmly. Only part of the rows carry a size: once, few, many, or a class if the clone is expanded.

many	TRBV11-2	-	TRBJ1-2	TGTGCCAGCAGCCATTCTTACTATGGCTACACCTTC	CASSHSYYGYTF
many	TRBV19	TRBD2	TRBJ2-3	TGTGCCAGTAGCCCGCGGGAGGGGGCGGATACGCAGTATTTT	CASSPREGADTQYF
many	TRBV20-1	-	TRBJ2-5	TGCAGTGCTAGAGAATTGGGGCCCCAAGAGACCCAGTACTTC	CSARELGPQETQYF
-	TRBV6-1	-	TRBJ2-2	TGTGCCAGCAACCGCGGGTTCGACACCGGGGAGCTGTTTTTT	CASNRGFDTGELFF
-	TRBV11-2	TRBD1	TRBJ2-7	TGTGCCAGCAGCTTAGATTGGTCCGTGACAGGGGGCCGTAGCGAGCAGTACTTC	CASSLDWSVTGGRSEQYF
many	TRBV6-2/TRBV6-3	-	TRBJ1-6	TGTGCCAGCAGCACCCCGACGGGGTCACCCCTCCACTTT	CASSTPTGSPLHF
many	TRBV5-1	-	TRBJ2-7	TGCGCCAGCAGCCCCGTTGGCGGCGCGAGCTCCTACGAGCAGTACTTC	CASSPVGGASSYEQYF
-	TRBV15	-	TRBJ2-3	TGTGCCACCAGCAGAGCGGACCGGGGGTATACGCAGTATTTT	CATSRADRGYTQYF
many	TRBV2	-	TRBJ2-3	TGTGCCAGCAAGGGGAGCACAGATACGCAGTATTTT	CASKGSTDTQYF
few	TRBV10-2	-	TRBJ2-5	TGCGCCAGCAGTGAGTCTGGGGAGACCCAGTACTTC	CASSESGETQYF
-	TRBV11-2	-	TRBJ1-2	TGTGCCAGCAGCTTCCGGTACCCAGGGTATGGCTACACCTTC	CASSFRYPGYGYTF
-	TRBV3-1	-	TRBJ2-3	TGTGCCAGCAGCCAAGATCAAATGGCCAAAGATACGCAGTATTTT	CASSQDQMAKDTQYF
many	TRBV5-1	TRBD2	TRBJ2-1	TGCGCCAGCGGACCTAGCGGGAGGGCCGGCGACGAGCAGTTCTTC	CASGPSGRAGDEQFF
many	TRBV10-3	-	TRBJ2-2	TGTGCCTTCCGTGGGGTCCTCGCCGGGGAGCTGTTTTTT	CAFRGVLAGELFF
many	TRBV12-3/TRBV12-4	-	TRBJ2-7	TGTGCCAGCAGCCCCTCCGGGATTCACGAGCAGTACTTC	CASSPSGIHEQYF
-	TRBV6-9	TRBD1	TRBJ2-3	TGTGCCAGCAGCCCGACAGGGGCCGGTACCGATACGCAGTATTTT	CASSPTGAGTDTQYF
many	TRBV20-1	TRBD1	TRBJ2-2	TGCAGTGACCCCCGACAGGGTCCAGACACCGGGGAGCTGTTTTTT	CSDPRQGPDTGELFF